These 9 T cell receptor beta chains originate from one sample sequenced in a study of T-cell reconstitution after alpha-beta-depleted transplantation in children. Unique molecular identifiers were incorporated into the prepared TCRbeta library. MiXCR, run by TCRdb on the PCR reads, gives a single entry per CDR3 protein. In the table there are about 540,000 distinct CDR3 sequences, about a sixth of which are singletons. Here the sequenced sample was PBMCs from the stem cell graft donor, taken from the stem cell graft. These TCRs come from a human donor who donated a stem cell graft to a child with acute lymphoblastic leukemia.

Worth noting for this clonotype: This may be a read error, as it is one base from a much larger clone. This rearrangement joins TRBV5-5 to TRBJ2-6; a possible D gene is TRBD1 (5 bases). The V gene's germline CDR1 is SGHKS and CDR2 YYEKEE (reference sequence). The CDR3 extends over 15 amino acids. The CDR3, as DNA: TGTGCCAGCAGCGATTCGAGCGCTGGGGCCAACGGCCTGACTTTC. It is translated as CASSDSSAGANGLTF.

The chain recombines TRBV5-1 with TRBJ1-1; possible D gene TRBD1, 6 bases. Trimming stripped 5 bases from V and 5 bases from J, with 16 bases between. This CDR3 is built from 14 residues. In germline, CDR1 is SGHRS, CDR2 YFSETQ. The CDR3 coding sequence is TGCGCCAGCAGTTACGGACAGACGCGGACTGAAGCTTTCTTT. Translated: CASSYGQTRTEAFF.

The chain combines TRBV12-3 or TRBV12-4 with TRBJ1-1; D remains unclear. The germline V and J ends were trimmed by 6 bases and 4 bases, with 15 bases remaining between them. The CDR3 runs 14 residues. The CDR3 region has the DNA TGTGCCAGCAGCATCTCGCGGAGAGCCACTGAAGCTTTCTTT. Its translation: CASSISRRATEAFF.

This clonotype was detected only a few times. V and J are TRBV5-1 and TRBJ1-2; 8 bases match TRBD1. V lost 3 bases, J lost 3 bases, and 16 bases stayed unmatched. This CDR3 region has 18 residues. Germline-derived CDR1 and CDR2 are SGHRS and YFSETQ. CDR3 DNA: TGCGCCAGCAGCTCGGCCGGGACAGGTTATGGGGGGGACTATGGCTACACCTTC. Translation gives CASSSAGTGYGGDYGYTF.

Worth noting for this clonotype: The junction shows a germline mismatch at one end, possibly a read error. This rearrangement joins TRBV6-1 to TRBJ2-7; the D is unclear. Germline lookup yields CDR1 MNHNS and CDR2 SASEGT. This CDR3 is 14 amino acids long. CDR3 sequence (DNA): TGTGCCAGCAGCGAAGAGACTCTTACCTACGAGCAGTACTTC. Translation: CASSEETLTYEQYF.

Written as DNA, the CDR3 is TGCAGCGTTGAGGTGGCGGGAGGACGGTACGAGCAGTACTTC. The encoded protein is CSVEVAGGRYEQYF. The chain links TRBV29-1 to TRBJ2-7, with 8 nucleotides matching TRBD2. This CDR3 is 14 amino acids long. Per germline, CDR1 SQVTM and CDR2 ANQGSEA. Losses at the gene ends were 3 bases for V and 4 bases for J; bases not matched to a gene: 8.

This clonotype appeared a few times. This chain joins TRBV5-1 and TRBJ2-7; possible D gene TRBD1, 5 bases. The CDR3 is 14 amino acids. The V end lost 1 base, the J end lost 5 bases, and 13 bases lay between the germline ends. CDR1 and CDR2 (germline): SGHRS, YFSETQ. This chain's CDR3 is CASSLIRVSHEQYF. DNA for the CDR3: TGCGCCAGCAGCTTGATCAGGGTGTCCCACGAGCAGTACTTC. Together with reference TRBV5-1 and TRBJ2-7, the CDR3 gives the full variable domain: KAGVTQTPRYLIKTRGQQVTLSCSPISGHRSVSWYQQTPGQGLQFLFEYFSETQRNKGNFPGRFSGRQFSNSRSEMNVSTLELGDSALYLCASSLIRVSHEQYFGPGTRLTVT.

This clonotype was observed a few times. V and J are TRBV7-2 and TRBJ1-1; D gene ambiguous. CDR1 is SGHTA, CDR2 FQGNSA, per germline. This CDR3 comprises 16 residues. V dropped 5 bases and J dropped 3 bases, with 19 bases sitting between them. The CDR3 loop is CASSLIRGRGYTEAFF. DNA of the CDR3: TGTGCCAGCAGCCTGATACGTGGTCGGGGTTACACTGAAGCTTTCTTT.

This sequence joins TRBV9 and TRBJ1-1; 9 bases line up with TRBD1. CDR1 SGDLS and CDR2 YYNGEE come from the germline V gene. The CDR3 length is 15 residues. J gave up 6 bases and V 4 bases, and 10 bases lay outside the gene matches. CDR3 loop: CASSPPQGARAEAFF. CDR3 bases: TGTGCCAGCAGCCCGCCACAGGGGGCGCGGGCTGAAGCTTTCTTT.